The following is a TCR beta chain sequence with its context. TCR beta sequencing was performed on blood CD8+ and CD4+ T cells. TEMRA cells were FACS-enriched, with CD8+ and CD4+ T cells isolated negatively. This CDR3 spans 16 amino acids. CDR1 is SGHDN, CDR2 FVKESK, per germline. Trimming shortened V by 1 base and J by 6 bases, and 17 bases separated the two germline ends. The sample is drawn from a study of CD8 T cells in Susac syndrome. Random hexamers were used to reverse transcribe an amount of roughly 0.45 to 1 ug RNA. Amplification of TCR beta CDR3 spanned 54 Vbeta and 13 Jbeta via immunoSEQ multiplex PCR. TCRdb analysed the immunoSEQ multiplex PCR reads with MiXCR anew, one entry per CDR3 protein. The table shows 300,000 or so distinct CDR3 sequences, with about 90% occurring only once.

The sequence was collected from a human donor with multiple sclerosis. Sequencing was carried out using CD4+ T cells from PBMCs. The chain combines TRBV14 with TRBJ2-3; D remains unclear. CDR3 amino acids: CASSQVAGLGDDTQYF. The CDR3 DNA sequence: TGTGCCAGCAGCCAAGTTGCCGGCCTCGGTGACGATACGCAGTATTTT.